This T cell receptor beta chain was observed in a study of siplizumab effects on memory and regulatory T cells. TCRdb's copy holds only in-frame clones and misses some; the assay was immunoSEQ multiplex PCR. The table has around 18,000 clones, over 45% seen once. V was shortened by 2 bases and J by 0 bases, with 7 bases between the two germline ends. The V gene's germline CDR1 is MNHEY and CDR2 SVGAGI. This CDR3 is built from 15 residues. This clone was seen a handful of times. Its target is not known. Researchers cocultured the mixed lymphocyte reaction cells at 37°C for approximately 6 days. Material: CFSE-low (dividing) CD4+ T cells sorted from an allogeneic mixed lymphocyte reaction. The V gene is TRBV6-5, the J gene TRBJ1-4; D gene ambiguous. The receptor was derived from a human donor in good health; the cells came from an allogeneic mixed lymphocyte reaction. The CDR3 coding sequence is TGTGCCAGCAGTTACGATCCAACAACTAATGAAAAACTGTTTTTT. It encodes CASSYDPTTNEKLFF.